This passage covers 31 T cell receptor beta chains from one sample sequenced in a study of T cell changes during pregnancy in multiple sclerosis. Produced via immunoSEQ multiplex PCR; TCRdb's table is partial and in-frame only. The sample consists of tens of thousands of clones, 90% to 95% of them appearing once. Sequenced material: peripheral blood, taken in the third trimester of pregnancy. These receptors were collected from a female donor with multiple sclerosis, enrolled in a pregnancy study.

J is TRBJ2-3 and V is TRBV6-5; 7 bases match TRBD2. The V and J ends lost 2 bases and 3 bases, in that order; junction bases with no gene match: 8. CDR3 length equals 16 residues. The germline CDR1 and CDR2 sequences are MNHEY and SVGAGI. The CDR3 region has the DNA TGTGCCAGCAGTTACGGATGGGGGGGAAGGACAGATACGCAGTATTTT. It specifies CASSYGWGGRTDTQYF.

The rearrangement uses TRBV5-1 and TRBJ1-2; D is perhaps TRBD1 (5 bases). V was shortened by 2 bases and J by 10 bases, with 18 bases between the two germline ends. This CDR3 has 14 residues. The germline V gene has CDR1 SGHRS and CDR2 YFSETQ. The CDR3 loop is CASSFPDSPQIYTF. CDR3 DNA: TGCGCCAGCAGCTTCCCTGACAGTCCGCAAATCTACACCTTC.

At least ten counts were recorded for this clone. Different DNA sequences within this sample yield the same CDR3. The chain couples TRBV5-1 to TRBJ1-2; possible D gene TRBD1, 5 bases. The CDR3 extends over 15 amino acids. Germline values: CDR1 SGHRS, CDR2 YFSETQ. V lost 0 bases to trimming and J lost 8 bases, with 17 bases between them. The CDR3 sequence: CASSLGAGLLGGYTF. DNA of the CDR3: TGCGCCAGCAGCTTGGGAGCGGGGCTATTGGGAGGCTACACCTTC. Looking up the rest from reference TRBV5-1 and TRBJ1-2 gives the full variable domain: KAGVTQTPRYLIKTRGQQVTLSCSPISGHRSVSWYQQTPGQGLQFLFEYFSETQRNKGNFPGRFSGRQFSNSRSEMNVSTLELGDSALYLCASSLGAGLLGGYTFGSGTRLTVV.

This chain links TRBV6-4 with TRBJ1-1; 8 nucleotides agree with TRBD1. This CDR3 spans 19 amino acids. The J segment lost 4 bases and the V segment lost 6 bases, leaving 22 bases of the junction unmatched. Germline assignment: CDR1 MRHNA and CDR2 SNTAGT. DNA for the CDR3: TGTGCCAGCAGCGCCCATACAACCTTCCCGGACAGGGTGACCACTGAAGCTTTCTTT. Translating gives CASSAHTTFPDRVTTEAFF.

This clone has a single count. The CDR3 sequence: CSVERTSNDEQFF. CDR3 DNA: TGCAGCGTTGAGAGGACTAGTAATGATGAGCAGTTCTTC. The chain employs TRBV29-1 and TRBJ2-1; 7 bases match TRBD2. In germline, CDR1 is SQVTM, CDR2 ANQGSEA. The CDR3 sequence is 13 residues long. Germline trimming cut 3 bases from V and 8 bases from J; bases unmatched to any gene: 7.

The chain is built from TRBV19 and TRBJ2-5; D remains unclear. This CDR3 comprises 14 residues. The V gene's germline CDR1 is LNHDA and CDR2 SQIVND (reference sequence). The V gene lost 1 base and the J gene lost 1 base, with 7 bases spanning the gap. CDR3 loop: CASSIGHFQETQYF. The DNA for the CDR3 is TGTGCCAGTAGTATAGGCCACTTCCAAGAGACCCAGTACTTC.

This sequence joins TRBV30 and TRBJ1-2; no clear D. The germline V gene encodes CDR1 GTSNPN and CDR2 SVGIG (reference sequence). CDR3 size: 17 residues. Trimming shortened V by 0 bases and J by 1 base, and 18 bases separated the two germline ends. This chain's CDR3 is CAWSVTSHFLNNYGYTF. The CDR3 DNA is TGTGCCTGGAGTGTAACTAGCCATTTCCTAAATAACTATGGCTACACCTTC.

The chain uses TRBV18 and TRBJ2-7, with 7 bases lining up with TRBD1. CDR1 KGHSH and CDR2 LQKENI come from the germline V gene. The CDR3 runs to 12 residues. Trimming took 4 bases from V and 5 from J; bases not matched to a gene: 2. This chain's CDR3 is CASSRTGDEQYF. The CDR3, as DNA: TGTGCCAGCTCACGTACAGGGGACGAGCAGTACTTC.

This clone occurred once. The V gene is TRBV19, the J gene TRBJ1-5; D perhaps matches TRBD1 (6 bases). Between the trimmed V and J ends, which lost 4 bases and 0 bases, there was a span of 22 bases. Per germline, CDR1 LNHDA and CDR2 SQIVND (reference sequence). The CDR3 totals 19 residues. DNA for the CDR3: TGTGCCAGTAGTAGCGGGCGACCAGGGGACCGATATAGCAATCAGCCCCAGCATTTT. Amino acid sequence: CASSSGRPGDRYSNQPQHF. Full variable domain (rest looked up from reference TRBV19 and TRBJ1-5): DGGITQSPKYLFRKEGQNVTLSCEQNLNHDAMYWYRQDPGQGLRLIYYSQIVNDFQKGDIAEGYSVSREKKESFPLTVTSAQKNPTAFYLCASSSGRPGDRYSNQPQHFGDGTRLSIL.

V usage is TRBV7-9 and J usage is TRBJ1-3; no clear D. The V end lost 5 bases, the J end lost 0 bases, and 14 bases lay between the germline ends. CDR1 and CDR2 (germline): SEHNR, FQNEAQ (reference sequence). CDR3 length equals 16 residues. The CDR3 reads CASSPTDGGSGNTIYF. The CDR3 nucleotides read TGTGCCAGCAGCCCTACCGATGGAGGCTCTGGAAACACCATATATTTT. Filled out from reference TRBV7-9 and TRBJ1-3, the complete variable domain reads DTGVSQNPRHKITKRGQNVTFRCDPISEHNRLYWYRQTLGQGPEFLTYFQNEAQLEKSRLLSDRFSAERPKGSFSTLEIQRTEQGDSAMYLCASSPTDGGSGNTIYFGEGSWLTVV.

This chain connects TRBV7-3 to TRBJ1-1; D perhaps matches TRBD1 (6 bases). V was shortened by 6 bases and J by 3 bases, with 14 bases between the two germline ends. Per germline, CDR1 SGHTA and CDR2 FQGTGA. The CDR3 runs to 14 residues. CDR3 coding DNA: TGTGCCAGCAGGGTTGACAGGACCCACACTGAAGCTTTCTTT. Amino acids: CASRVDRTHTEAFF.

The rearrangement links TRBV9 to TRBJ2-5; possibly TRBD2 for D (5 bases). With the DNA end fitting TRBJ2-7 better, the J assignment may be wrong. Looked up from germline, CDR1 is SGDLS and CDR2 is YYNGEE. The CDR3 has 14 residues. The CDR3 sequence is CASSVDERIYEQYF. The CDR3 region has the DNA TGTGCCAGCAGCGTAGACGAGCGGATCTACGAGCAGTACTTC.

The chain links TRBV14 to TRBJ2-7; 13 bases are a match to TRBD2. CDR1 SGHDN and CDR2 FVKESK come from the germline V gene. This CDR3 comprises 14 residues. V gave up 6 bases and J gave up 2 bases; unmatched junction bases: 1. The CDR3, as DNA: TGTGCCAGCAGAACTAGCGGGAGGGCCTACGAGCAGTACTTC. Protein product: CASRTSGRAYEQYF.

V usage is TRBV6-1 and J usage is TRBJ1-1, with D maybe TRBD1 (6 bases). This CDR3 contains 13 residues. Germline assignment: CDR1 MNHNS and CDR2 SASEGT. The V and J ends lost 6 bases and 0 bases respectively, with 8 bases between them. This CDR3 is CASRGQMNTEAFF. The DNA for the CDR3 is TGTGCCAGCAGGGGACAAATGAACACTGAAGCTTTCTTT.

V and J are TRBV4-1 and TRBJ2-7; 9 nucleotides align to TRBD1. Per germline, CDR1 MGHRA and CDR2 YSYEKL. This CDR3 is built from 18 residues. The junction had 13 bases not matched to a gene; V was cut back by 1 base and J by 3 bases. This chain's CDR3 is CASSQVRSRQGVSYEQYF. CDR3 nucleotides: TGCGCCAGCAGCCAAGTTAGGAGTCGACAGGGGGTGAGCTACGAGCAGTACTTC.

This clone was counted once. The rearrangement links TRBV19 to TRBJ2-1, with TRBD2 matching over 14 bases. The germline V gene encodes CDR1 LNHDA and CDR2 SQIVND (reference sequence). With V trimmed by 5 bases and J by 7 bases, 4 bases remained unmatched. CDR3 length: 15 residues. The CDR3 spells CASSATSGRANEQFF. The CDR3 DNA reads as TGTGCCAGTAGTGCGACTAGCGGGAGGGCTAATGAGCAGTTCTTC.

V and J are TRBV25-1 and TRBJ2-1; D possibly corresponds to TRBD1 (6 bases). Germline V gene sequence: CDR1 MGHDK, CDR2 SYGVNS. V was trimmed by 8 bases and J by 3 bases, leaving 11 bases between them. The CDR3 is 13 residues long. The chain's CDR3 is CASLLGGYNEQFF. For the CDR3, the DNA is TGTGCCAGCCTCCTAGGGGGCTACAATGAGCAGTTCTTC.

The chain carries TRBV28 and TRBJ2-1; 11 positions agree with TRBD1. This CDR3 is 14 amino acids long. V lost 6 bases to trimming and J lost 12 bases; unmatched junction nucleotides: 10. Germline CDR1 MDHEN, CDR2 SYDVKM. The CDR3 region is CASRGMDRGRGQFF. CDR3 DNA sequence: TGTGCCAGCAGGGGGATGGACAGGGGGCGGGGGCAGTTCTTC.

The chain combines TRBV7-3 with TRBJ1-2; the D gene is possibly TRBD1 (5 bases). Germline assignment: CDR1 SGHTA and CDR2 FQGTGA. The CDR3 runs 15 residues. Trimming pared 5 bases from V and 1 base from J, leaving 14 bases between. CDR3 in amino acids: CASSPGQGLNYGYTF. The CDR3 nucleotides are TGTGCCAGCAGCCCCGGACAAGGGCTTAACTATGGCTACACCTTC.

The chain links TRBV7-6 to TRBJ1-3; 11 bases match TRBD1. Germline trimming cut 5 bases from V and 3 bases from J; bases unmatched to any gene: 3. Germline CDR1 SGHVS, CDR2 FNYEAQ. This CDR3 contains 15 residues. CDR3 amino acids: CASSTGQGVGNTIYF. The CDR3 DNA follows: TGTGCCAGCAGCACGGGACAGGGGGTTGGAAACACCATATATTTT.

This clone has a single count. The chain carries TRBV18 and TRBJ2-7, with 10 bases fitting TRBD2. Germline V gives CDR1 KGHSH, CDR2 LQKENI. This CDR3 contains 17 residues. With 3 bases clipped from V and 2 bases from J, the junction kept 10 bases outside the gene matches. The CDR3 here is CASSPLPPSGSPYEQYF. The CDR3 DNA reads as TGTGCCAGCTCACCGTTACCCCCTAGCGGGAGCCCCTACGAGCAGTACTTC.

This rearrangement joins TRBV19 to TRBJ2-5; D gene ambiguous. Deletions cut 0 bases from V and 3 bases from J, with 8 bases between. The CDR3 length is 14 residues. Germline V lookup: CDR1 LNHDA, CDR2 SQIVND (reference sequence). The CDR3 loop reads CASSIDLRKETQYF. DNA for the CDR3: TGTGCCAGTAGTATAGATTTGAGGAAAGAGACCCAGTACTTC. The full variable domain, its missing parts supplied by reference TRBV19 and TRBJ2-5, is DGGITQSPKYLFRKEGQNVTLSCEQNLNHDAMYWYRQDPGQGLRLIYYSQIVNDFQKGDIAEGYSVSREKKESFPLTVTSAQKNPTAFYLCASSIDLRKETQYFGPGTRLLVL.

The V and J genes are TRBV28 and TRBJ1-1; TRBD1 is a possible D gene (6 bases). The length of the CDR3 is 17 residues. Trimming shortened V by 4 bases and J by 3 bases, and 21 bases separated the two germline ends. In germline, CDR1 is MDHEN, CDR2 SYDVKM. The CDR3, as DNA: TGTGCCAGCAGTTACCCTCTCCTGGGGGCGCGGGACACTGAAGCTTTCTTT. Residues: CASSYPLLGARDTEAFF.

This clone was counted once. The V call is TRBV5-6, the J call TRBJ2-5; D gene unclear. CDR1 and CDR2 (germline): SGHDT, YYEEEE. V lost 4 bases to trimming and J lost 1 base, with 17 bases between them. This CDR3 has 16 residues. The CDR3 coding sequence is TGTGCCAGCAGCCCAGGCGTGCGTATAATCCAAGAGACCCAGTACTTC. It specifies CASSPGVRIIQETQYF.

The chain joins TRBV5-4 to TRBJ2-4; D is perhaps TRBD1 (6 bases). CDR1 SGHNT and CDR2 YYREEE come from the germline V gene (reference sequence). This CDR3 has 15 residues. Trimming cost V 0 bases and J 2 bases, with 9 bases left between them. The CDR3 DNA reads as TGTGCCAGCAGCTTGGAGGGGGTAACCAAAAACATTCAGTACTTC. Encoded protein: CASSLEGVTKNIQYF.

The genes are TRBV5-5 and TRBJ1-1, with TRBD1 identical over 9 bases. The germline gives CDR1 SGHKS, CDR2 YYEKEE (reference sequence). The V and J ends lost 6 bases and 3 bases, in that order; junction bases with no gene match: 6. CDR3 length equals 14 residues. The CDR3 nucleotides read TGTGCCAGCACCGTAACAGGGGGCGACACTGAAGCTTTCTTT. This encodes CASTVTGGDTEAFF.

The genes are TRBV7-2 and TRBJ1-2, with 10 bases lining up with TRBD1. The germline CDR1 and CDR2 sequences are SGHTA and FQGNSA. V lost 0 bases, J lost 6 bases, and 7 bases stayed unmatched. The CDR3 totals 16 residues. The CDR3 sequence: CASSLAPGTGDNGYTF. DNA for the CDR3: TGTGCCAGCAGCTTAGCCCCCGGGACAGGGGACAATGGCTACACCTTC.

The chain uses TRBV9 and TRBJ1-3, with TRBD1 as a possible D gene (5 bases). There are 16 residues in the CDR3. Germline V gene lookup returns CDR1 SGDLS and CDR2 YYNGEE. V dropped 0 bases and J dropped 0 bases, with 10 bases sitting between them. DNA of the CDR3: TGTGCCAGCAGCGTAGACGGGGGTTACTCTGGAAACACCATATATTTT. It translates to CASSVDGGYSGNTIYF.

The chain joins TRBV27 to TRBJ1-1; a possible D gene is TRBD1 (6 bases). The germline gives CDR1 MNHEY, CDR2 SMNVEV (reference sequence). The CDR3 is 15 residues long. Trimming cost V 0 bases and J 5 bases, with 13 bases left between them. This CDR3 is CASSLSAGVMTEAFF. CDR3 in DNA: TGTGCCAGCAGTTTATCGGCAGGGGTGATGACTGAAGCTTTCTTT.

The genes are TRBV28 and TRBJ2-7; 7 positions match TRBD1. Trimming at V came to 7 bases and at J to 3 bases, leaving 3 bases not matched to a gene. CDR1 is MDHEN and CDR2 is SYDVKM in the germline V gene. This CDR3 is built from 12 residues. The CDR3 sequence is CASTTGIYEQYF. Written as DNA, the CDR3 is TGTGCCAGCACGACAGGGATCTACGAGCAGTACTTC.

This chain joins TRBV19 and TRBJ1-2; TRBD1 aligns across 9 bases. V gave up 6 bases and J gave up 4 bases; unmatched junction bases: 12. The CDR3 is 16 amino acids. CDR1 and CDR2 from the germline V gene are LNHDA and SQIVND (reference sequence). This CDR3 reads CASSWTGVGGSYGYTF. CDR3 in DNA: TGTGCCAGTAGCTGGACAGGGGTGGGGGGTTCCTATGGCTACACCTTC.